Reported below is one T cell receptor beta chain. V gave up 1 base and J gave up 5 bases; unmatched junction bases: 9. The germline gives CDR1 MGHRA, CDR2 YSYEKL. The CDR3 sequence is 16 residues long. This PCR relied on a set of 60 Vbeta primers and 13 Jbeta primers. Using immunoSEQ multiplex PCR, the repertoire was profiled, and TCRdb retains in-frame clones only, with some absent. The repertoire has about 130,000 clones, about 78% of them found once; the top ten carry 2.9%. These data belong to a study of cytomegalovirus exposure and HLA in healthy donors. The V call is TRBV4-1, the J call TRBJ2-7, with 9 bases fitting TRBD1. The sequence was obtained from a human donor in good health. The specimen was PBMCs. This CDR3 is CASSQGDRGSPHEQYF. The CDR3 region has the DNA TGCGCCAGCAGCCAAGGAGACAGGGGGTCCCCCCACGAGCAGTACTTC.